The next 29 T cell receptor beta chains were all read from a single sample in a study of blood T cells in healthy people across ages. A second about 7 to 11 cycle PCR used barcoded and J-beta primers. TCRdb re-called the 5' RACE reads with MiXCR, one entry per CDR3 protein. Of around 2 million distinct CDR3 sequences in the sample, about 39% were seen once. The source material was blood. These receptors were obtained from a human donor in good health.

This clonotype was found a few times. The CDR3 DNA is TGTGCCAGCGCCCCGGGGGATCAGCCCCAGCATTTT. This encodes CASAPGDQPQHF. The rearrangement links TRBV12-3 or TRBV12-4 to TRBJ1-5; a possible D gene is TRBD1 (5 bases). V lost 8 bases and J lost 5, with 10 bases in between. This CDR3 is built from 12 residues.

The V and J genes are TRBV2 and TRBJ1-2; weak D call: TRBD1 (5 bases). V shed 7 bases and J shed 3 bases, with 15 bases lying between them. This CDR3 is built from 14 residues. From germline, CDR1 is SNHLY and CDR2 FYNNEI. The CDR3 is CASKSLKGYYGYTF. In nucleotides, the CDR3 is TGTGCCAGCAAATCATTGAAGGGGTACTATGGCTACACCTTC. Using reference TRBV2 and TRBJ1-2 for the parts outside the CDR3, the full variable domain is EPEVTQTPSHQVTQMGQEVILRCVPISNHLYFYWYRQILGQKVEFLVSFYNNEISEKSEIFDDQFSVERPDGSNFTLKIRSTKLEDSAMYFCASKSLKGYYGYTFGSGTRLTVV.

This clonotype was picked up a small number of times. The chain uses TRBV2 and TRBJ2-6, with D perhaps matching TRBD1 (5 bases). Trimming removed 10 bases from V and 2 bases from J, with 12 bases in between. CDR1 is SNHLY and CDR2 is FYNNEI in the germline V gene. This CDR3 has 14 amino acids. This chain's CDR3 is CATQGNPGANVLTF. The CDR3 bases are TGTGCCACCCAGGGAAATCCTGGGGCCAACGTCCTGACTTTC.

The table lists this clonotype with many counts. The genes are TRBV29-1 and TRBJ1-2, with D unresolved. The CDR3 runs 11 residues. Germline CDR1 and CDR2: SQVTM and ANQGSEA. Between the trimmed V and J ends, which lost 1 base and 1 base, there was a span of 1 base. DNA of the CDR3: TGCAGCGTTGAAGTTAACTATGGCTACACCTTC. Residues: CSVEVNYGYTF.

As for this clonotype: A read error may account for a junction end that differs from germline. The genes are TRBV6-5 and TRBJ1-1, with D unclear. CDR1 and CDR2 from the germline V gene are MNHEY and SVGAGI. The CDR3 is made up of 12 amino acids. Here the CDR3 DNA reads TGTGCCAGCAGCTACTCGAACTCTGAAGCTTTCTTT. The encoded protein is CASSYSNSEAFF.

This clonotype has only a few counts. The chain is built from TRBV29-1 and TRBJ2-7; D might be TRBD1 (6 bases). The V end was cut by 2 bases, the J end by 3 bases, with 11 bases between. Germline CDR1 reads SQVTM; CDR2 reads ANQGSEA. This CDR3 contains 13 residues. The CDR3 DNA reads as TGCAGCGTTGAATCAGGACAGAGCTACGAGCAGTACTTC. This encodes CSVESGQSYEQYF.

This clonotype has more than one count but fewer than ten. This chain links TRBV6-1 with TRBJ2-1; D unresolved. The CDR3 totals 14 residues. Germline values: CDR1 MNHNS, CDR2 SASEGT. Deletions cut 3 bases from V and 5 bases from J, with 11 bases between. The DNA for the CDR3 is TGTGCCAGCAGTGAGTCGTGGCTCCACAATGAGCAGTTCTTC. Translated, it gives CASSESWLHNEQFF.

The gene calls are TRBV4-2 and TRBJ2-1; 10 bases agree with TRBD1. CDR3 size: 16 residues. The J segment lost 12 bases and the V segment lost 7 bases, leaving 18 bases of the junction unmatched. Per the germline V gene, CDR1 is LGHNA and CDR2 is YNFKEQ. The chain's CDR3 is CASTPGGQGTPGVQFF. The CDR3 nucleotides are TGTGCCAGCACCCCAGGGGGACAGGGGACCCCTGGGGTGCAGTTCTTC.

In its sample, this clonotype was seen many times. The rearrangement links TRBV15 to TRBJ2-6, with 9 bases fitting TRBD1. V dropped 0 bases and J dropped 0; count of bases not matched to a gene: 9. The CDR3 is 20 amino acids. Germline lookup yields CDR1 LNHNV and CDR2 YYDKDF (reference sequence). This CDR3 is CATSRDGVQGAASGANVLTF. The CDR3 DNA is TGTGCCACCAGCAGAGATGGGGTACAGGGGGCAGCCTCTGGGGCCAACGTCCTGACTTTC.

This sequence joins TRBV5-4 and TRBJ2-3; 9 positions match TRBD2. Losses at the gene ends were 1 base for V and 2 bases for J; bases not matched to a gene: 5. This CDR3 contains 16 residues. Germline CDR1 is SGHNT and CDR2 is YYREEE (reference sequence). This chain's CDR3 is CASSLSGTSLTDTQYF. The CDR3 DNA follows: TGTGCCAGCAGCTTGTCCGGGACTAGCCTCACAGATACGCAGTATTTT.

The chain recombines TRBV10-3 with TRBJ1-5, with no clear D. The ends were cut back, 0 bases at V and 5 bases at J, with 5 bases in the middle. This CDR3 contains 13 residues. Germline CDR1 ENHRY, CDR2 SYGVKD. CDR3 loop: CAISESWDQPQHF. The CDR3 DNA reads as TGTGCCATCAGTGAGTCGTGGGATCAGCCCCAGCATTTT.

V and J are TRBV28 and TRBJ1-2, with TRBD1 identical over 9 bases. The junction had 9 bases not matched to a gene; V was cut back by 3 bases and J by 1 base. The CDR3 length is 17 residues. CDR1 and CDR2 from the germline V gene are MDHEN and SYDVKM. Here the CDR3 reads CASSFRDRATINYGYTF. The CDR3 nucleotides read TGTGCCAGCAGTTTTCGGGACAGGGCGACTATTAACTATGGCTACACCTTC.

This clonotype was seen only a few times. The rearrangement links TRBV6-5 to TRBJ1-2; 9 nucleotides match TRBD1. Germline assignment: CDR1 MNHEY and CDR2 SVGAGI. The ends lost 1 base at V and 2 bases at J; junction bases unmatched: 11. The CDR3 totals 18 residues. The CDR3 coding sequence is TGTGCCAGCAGTTACTTGACTGACAGGGGGTTAGGGAACTATGGCTACACCTTC. Protein: CASSYLTDRGLGNYGYTF.

This chain uses TRBV6-2 or TRBV6-3 with TRBJ2-7; D possibly corresponds to TRBD1 (6 bases). Per the germline V gene, CDR1 is MNHEY and CDR2 is SVGEGT. CDR3 length equals 15 residues. V was clipped by 6 bases and J by 9 bases, with 24 bases between them. The CDR3 here is CASSPGTTFPLVQYF. The CDR3 DNA reads as TGTGCCAGCAGCCCCGGGACAACTTTCCCCTTGGTGCAGTACTTC.

The rearrangement joins TRBV7-8 to TRBJ2-5; 10 bases match TRBD2. The germline V gene encodes CDR1 SGHVS and CDR2 FQNEAQ. The CDR3 extends over 15 amino acids. V lost 2 bases, J lost 0 bases, and 0 bases stayed unmatched. The CDR3 loop is CASSLSGGDQETQYF. CDR3 coding DNA: TGTGCCAGCAGCTTAAGCGGGGGGGACCAAGAGACCCAGTACTTC.

The CDR3 reads CASSPLGPNTEAFF. The DNA for the CDR3 is TGTGCCAGCAGCCCTTTGGGACCGAACACTGAAGCTTTCTTT. This rearrangement joins TRBV28 to TRBJ1-1; D might be TRBD1 (5 bases). The germline V gene encodes CDR1 MDHEN and CDR2 SYDVKM. This CDR3 contains 14 residues. The V end lost 6 bases, the J end lost 1 base, and 12 bases lay between the germline ends. Full variable domain (outside the CDR3, taken from reference TRBV28 and TRBJ1-1): DVKVTQSSRYLVKRTGEKVFLECVQDMDHENMFWYRQDPGLGLRLIYFSYDVKMKEKGDIPEGYSVSREKKERFSLILESASTNQTSMYLCASSPLGPNTEAFFGQGTRLTVV.

This clonotype has only a few counts. The rearrangement joins TRBV27 to TRBJ2-3; TRBD2 is a possible D gene (5 bases). CDR1 and CDR2 from the germline V gene are MNHEY and SMNVEV (reference sequence). V was cut by 0 bases and J by 9 bases, with 13 bases left in between. CDR3 length: 14 residues. The CDR3 coding sequence is TGTGCCAGCAGTTTATCGAGGGAGACCCGAACGCAGTATTTT. This gives the protein CASSLSRETRTQYF.

J is TRBJ2-3 and V is TRBV29-1; D assignment may be TRBD1 or TRBD2 (5 bases each). V dropped 3 bases and J dropped 4 bases, with 14 bases sitting between them. The CDR3 extends over 14 amino acids. The germline gives CDR1 SQVTM, CDR2 ANQGSEA. CDR3 bases: TGCAGCGTTGAGGGGGAGAGTTCAGCAGATACGCAGTATTTT. The encoded protein is CSVEGESSADTQYF.

There are a few counts of this clonotype. This chain joins TRBV12-3 or TRBV12-4 and TRBJ2-1; tentatively, D is TRBD1 (5 bases). CDR3 length: 13 residues. The V end lost 6 bases, the J end lost 12 bases, and 18 bases lay between the germline ends. In nucleotides, the CDR3 is TGTGCCAGCAGCTTTACAGGTGGTCGGGTGCAGTTCTTC. Protein: CASSFTGGRVQFF.

This clonotype was observed a handful of times. The chain combines TRBV29-1 with TRBJ1-1, with D maybe TRBD1 (6 bases). Trimming took 4 bases from V and 5 from J, leaving 11 bases between them. Germline V gene sequence: CDR1 SQVTM, CDR2 ANQGSEA. The CDR3 runs 12 residues. The CDR3 region is CSVVTGRTEAFF. Here the CDR3 DNA reads TGCAGCGTTGTTACAGGGAGGACTGAAGCTTTCTTT.

This clonotype has at least ten counts. The rearrangement joins TRBV9 to TRBJ1-1; a possible D gene is TRBD1 (6 bases). Germline values: CDR1 SGDLS, CDR2 YYNGEE. V was trimmed by 0 bases and J by 8 bases, leaving 11 bases between them. The CDR3 has 13 amino acids. CDR3 nucleotide sequence: TGTGCCAGCAGCGTAGGGGGGGCTAGGGAAGCTTTCTTT. It encodes CASSVGGAREAFF.

This chain connects TRBV4-3 to TRBJ2-5; the D gene could be TRBD1 or TRBD2 (6 bases each). CDR3 length equals 16 residues. V gave up 0 bases and J gave up 11 bases, with 22 bases separating them. Germline V lookup: CDR1 LGHNA, CDR2 YSLEER. The CDR3 loop is CASSQENGGHYNEQYF. The DNA for the CDR3 is TGCGCCAGCAGCCAAGAGAACGGGGGCCACTACAATGAGCAGTACTTC.

This clonotype was found many times. The chain links TRBV29-1 to TRBJ2-1; possibly TRBD1 or TRBD2 for D (5 bases each). V dropped 5 bases and J dropped 5 bases, with 13 bases sitting between them. The CDR3 spans 13 residues. Germline V gives CDR1 SQVTM, CDR2 ANQGSEA. In DNA, the CDR3 is TGCAGCGTTTCACGGGGCTATAACAATGAGCAGTTCTTC. Translated, it gives CSVSRGYNNEQFF.

Of note for this clonotype: Its ends do not fully match the called genes, so a read error is possible. The chain couples TRBV12-3 or TRBV12-4 to TRBJ1-2; the match to TRBD1 covers 7 bases. There are 11 residues in the CDR3. The CDR3 region is CASSLLGGFTF. The CDR3 DNA reads as TGTGCCAGCAGTTTATTAGGGGGCTTCACCTTC.

The chain employs TRBV7-3 and TRBJ1-4, with D possibly TRBD1 on 5 matching bases. This CDR3 spans 13 amino acids. Trimming took 5 bases from V and 8 from J, leaving 12 bases between them. Germline lookup yields CDR1 SGHTA and CDR2 FQGTGA. The CDR3 loop is CASSPGPGEKLFF. CDR3 bases: TGTGCCAGCAGCCCCGGGCCAGGGGAAAAACTGTTTTTT.

The chain combines TRBV4-2 with TRBJ1-1, with no clear D. The CDR3 runs 14 residues. Germline-derived CDR1 and CDR2 are LGHNA and YNFKEQ. V lost 0 bases and J 1 base, leaving 6 bases between the germline ends. The CDR3 region is CASSQDYGNTEAFF. Here the CDR3 DNA reads TGTGCCAGCAGCCAAGATTATGGGAACACTGAAGCTTTCTTT.

This clonotype was counted a few times. The chain is built from TRBV6-9 and TRBJ2-4; maybe TRBD1 (5 bases). The CDR3 length is 13 residues. CDR1 and CDR2 from the germline V gene are MNHGY and SVAAGI. Trimming stripped 11 bases from V and 13 bases from J, with 24 bases between. The CDR3 is CAGPTVLPVQQYF. CDR3 nucleotides: TGTGCCGGACCGACAGTCCTCCCTGTACAGCAGTACTTC.

This clonotype showed up just a few times. The rearrangement joins TRBV20-1 to TRBJ1-5; a weak D match, TRBD1 (5 bases). Trimming removed 5 bases from V and 3 bases from J, with 20 bases in between. The CDR3 is 16 residues long. Germline V gives CDR1 DFQATT, CDR2 SNEGSKA (reference sequence). CDR3 sequence reads: CSAHPAGRYSNQPQHF. In DNA, the CDR3 is TGCAGTGCTCATCCGGCAGGGAGGTACTCCAATCAGCCCCAGCATTTT.

This clonotype showed up just a few times. In DNA form, the CDR3 reads TGTGCCAGCAGTGACCCGCCGGGACTAGCTTCCAATGAGCAGTTCTTC. Residues: CASSDPPGLASNEQFF. V and J are TRBV6-1 and TRBJ2-1; 9 nucleotides match TRBD2. Germline V gene lookup returns CDR1 MNHNS and CDR2 SASEGT. This CDR3 is 16 amino acids long. The junction had 9 bases not matched to a gene; V was cut back by 3 bases and J by 6 bases.